The 3 T cell receptor beta chains reported below all come from one sample, sequenced in a study of shared clonotypes between healthy human individuals. The protocol was immunoSEQ multiplex PCR, while the TCRdb copy is restricted to in-frame clones and leaves out a portion. Here the sample spans 150,000 to 200,000 clones, over 50% being singletons. Sequencing input: memory CD4+ T cells sorted from blood. Subset defined: CD45RA-negative fraction. All receptors derive from a man aged 25 to 40 in good health.

The chain carries TRBV19 and TRBJ1-5, with D tentatively TRBD1 (5 bases). From germline, CDR1 is LNHDA and CDR2 SQIVND (reference sequence). V was pared by 0 bases and J by 5 bases, with 5 bases between. The CDR3 is made up of 13 amino acids. The DNA for the CDR3 is TGTGCCAGTAGTATAGACAGGGATCAGCCCCAGCATTTT. Protein sequence: CASSIDRDQPQHF.

The chain has TRBV7-6 and TRBJ2-1; no clear D gene. Germline CDR1 and CDR2: SGHVS and FNYEAQ. The CDR3 loop spans 17 amino acids. The V end lost 5 bases, the J end lost 0 bases, and 17 bases lay between the germline ends. CDR3 protein: CASSHFASDGSYNEQFF. CDR3 nucleotide sequence: TGTGCCAGCAGCCACTTTGCCTCAGACGGCTCCTACAATGAGCAGTTCTTC.

The chain has TRBV19 and TRBJ2-1; maybe TRBD2 (6 bases). The CDR3 spans 11 residues. The germline gives CDR1 LNHDA, CDR2 SQIVND (reference sequence). V lost 4 bases, J lost 12 bases, and 10 bases lay in between. This chain's CDR3 is CASSREVVQFF. The CDR3 coding sequence is TGTGCCAGTAGTAGGGAGGTTGTGCAGTTCTTC.